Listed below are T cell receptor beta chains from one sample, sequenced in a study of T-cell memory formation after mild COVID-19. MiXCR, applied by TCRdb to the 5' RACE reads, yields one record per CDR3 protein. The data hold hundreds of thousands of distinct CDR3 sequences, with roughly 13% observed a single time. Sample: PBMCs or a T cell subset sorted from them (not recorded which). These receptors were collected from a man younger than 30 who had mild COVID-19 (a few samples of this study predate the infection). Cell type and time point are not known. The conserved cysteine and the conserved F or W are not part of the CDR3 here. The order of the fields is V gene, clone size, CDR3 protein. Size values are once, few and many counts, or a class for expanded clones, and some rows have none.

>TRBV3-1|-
ASSHEDKGYT
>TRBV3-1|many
ASSNLRGDTGELF
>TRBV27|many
ASSPSTDSGANVLT
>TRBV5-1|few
ASSGTSGSYTDTQY
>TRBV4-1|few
ASSQDPRRGQETQY
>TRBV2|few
ASSLEAQF
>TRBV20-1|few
SLDRASTDTQY
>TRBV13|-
ASSFVGGFVYEQY
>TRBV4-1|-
ASSQSGRGLDTEAF
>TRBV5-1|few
ASSLAVSGYSTDTQY
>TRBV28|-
ASTGQGVIGYT